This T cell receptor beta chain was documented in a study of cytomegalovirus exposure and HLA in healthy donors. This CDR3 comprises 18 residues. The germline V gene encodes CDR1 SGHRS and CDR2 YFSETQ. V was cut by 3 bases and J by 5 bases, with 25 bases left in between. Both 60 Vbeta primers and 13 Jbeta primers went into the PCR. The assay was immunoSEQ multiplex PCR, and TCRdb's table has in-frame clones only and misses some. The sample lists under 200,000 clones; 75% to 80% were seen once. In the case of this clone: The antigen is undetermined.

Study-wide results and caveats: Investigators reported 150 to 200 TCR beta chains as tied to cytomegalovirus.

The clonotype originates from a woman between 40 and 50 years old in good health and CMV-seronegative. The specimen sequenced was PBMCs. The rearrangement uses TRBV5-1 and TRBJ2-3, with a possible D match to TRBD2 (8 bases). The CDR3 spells CASSYVTTGTSGGDTQYF. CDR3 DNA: TGCGCCAGCAGCTATGTGACGACAGGGACCAGCGGGGGAGATACGCAGTATTTT.